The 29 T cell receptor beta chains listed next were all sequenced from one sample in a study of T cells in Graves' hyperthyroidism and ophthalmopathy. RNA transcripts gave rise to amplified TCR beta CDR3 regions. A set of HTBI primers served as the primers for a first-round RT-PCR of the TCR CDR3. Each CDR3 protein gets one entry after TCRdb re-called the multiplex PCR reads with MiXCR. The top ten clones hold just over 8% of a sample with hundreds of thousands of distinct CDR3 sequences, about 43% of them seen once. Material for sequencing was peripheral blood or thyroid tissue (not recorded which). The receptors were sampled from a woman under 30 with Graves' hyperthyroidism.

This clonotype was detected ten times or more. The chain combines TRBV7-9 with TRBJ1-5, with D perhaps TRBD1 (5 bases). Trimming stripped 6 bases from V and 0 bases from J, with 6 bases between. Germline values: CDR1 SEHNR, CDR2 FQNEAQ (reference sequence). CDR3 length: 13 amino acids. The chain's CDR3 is CASRQGSNQPQHF. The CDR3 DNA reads TGTGCCAGCAGGCAGGGTAGCAATCAGCCCCAGCATTTT.

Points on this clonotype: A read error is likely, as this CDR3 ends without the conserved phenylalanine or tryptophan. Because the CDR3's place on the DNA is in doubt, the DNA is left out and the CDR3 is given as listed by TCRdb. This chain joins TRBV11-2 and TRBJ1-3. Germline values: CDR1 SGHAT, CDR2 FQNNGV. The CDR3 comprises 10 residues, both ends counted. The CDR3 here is CASSRPGLYS.

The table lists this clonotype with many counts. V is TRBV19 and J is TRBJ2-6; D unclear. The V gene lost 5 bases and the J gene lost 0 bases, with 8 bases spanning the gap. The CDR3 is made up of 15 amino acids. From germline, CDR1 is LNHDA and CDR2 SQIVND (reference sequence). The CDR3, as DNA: TGTGCCAGTAGTCTTAGTGACTCTGGGGCCAACGTCCTGACTTTC. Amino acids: CASSLSDSGANVLTF.

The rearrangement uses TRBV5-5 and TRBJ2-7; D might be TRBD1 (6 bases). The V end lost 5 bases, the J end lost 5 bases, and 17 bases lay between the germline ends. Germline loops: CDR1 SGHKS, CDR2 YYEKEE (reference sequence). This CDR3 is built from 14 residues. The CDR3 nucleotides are TGTGCCAGCAGTCTTGAGGACAGTAGCAACGAGCAGTACTTC. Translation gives CASSLEDSSNEQYF.

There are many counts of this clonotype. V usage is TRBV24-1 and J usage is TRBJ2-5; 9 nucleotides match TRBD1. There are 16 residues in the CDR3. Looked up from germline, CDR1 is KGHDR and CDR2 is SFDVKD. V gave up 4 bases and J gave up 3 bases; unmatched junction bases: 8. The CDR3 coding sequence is TGTGCCACCAGTGACTCAGACAGGACAGGGGAAGAGACCCAGTACTTC. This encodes CATSDSDRTGEETQYF.

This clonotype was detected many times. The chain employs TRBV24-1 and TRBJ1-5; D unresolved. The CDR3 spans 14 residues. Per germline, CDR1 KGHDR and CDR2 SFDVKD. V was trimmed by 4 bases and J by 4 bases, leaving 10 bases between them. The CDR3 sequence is CATSDLGPNQPQHF. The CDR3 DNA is TGTGCCACCAGTGACCTGGGCCCGAATCAGCCCCAGCATTTT.

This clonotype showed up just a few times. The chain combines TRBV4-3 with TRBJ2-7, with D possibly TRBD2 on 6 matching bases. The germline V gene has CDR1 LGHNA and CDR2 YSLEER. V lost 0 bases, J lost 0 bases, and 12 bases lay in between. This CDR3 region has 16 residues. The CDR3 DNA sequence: TGCGCCAGCAGCCAAGAAGGACCGGACTACTCCTACGAGCAGTACTTC. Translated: CASSQEGPDYSYEQYF.

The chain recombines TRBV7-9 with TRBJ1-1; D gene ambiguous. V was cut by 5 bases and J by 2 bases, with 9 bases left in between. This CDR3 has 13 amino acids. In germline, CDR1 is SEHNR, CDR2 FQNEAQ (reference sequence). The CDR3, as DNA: TGTGCCAGCAGCAGTGAAACTAACACTGAAGCTTTCTTT. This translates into CASSSETNTEAFF.

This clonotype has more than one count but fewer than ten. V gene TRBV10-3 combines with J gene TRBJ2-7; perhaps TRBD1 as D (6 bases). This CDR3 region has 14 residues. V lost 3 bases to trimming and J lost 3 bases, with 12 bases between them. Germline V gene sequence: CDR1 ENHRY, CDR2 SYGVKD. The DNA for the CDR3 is TGTGCCATCAGTGATCCCCGGGACAACTACGAGCAGTACTTC. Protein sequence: CAISDPRDNYEQYF.

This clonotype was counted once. CDR3 sequence: CASRTWGRVSPEAFF. CDR3 DNA: TGCGCCAGCAGGACATGGGGCAGGGTGAGCCCTGAAGCTTTCTTT. The chain recombines TRBV10-2 with TRBJ1-1; D is possibly TRBD1 (5 bases). V lost 6 bases to trimming and J lost 6 bases, with 20 bases between them. CDR3 length equals 15 residues. Germline V lookup: CDR1 WSHSY, CDR2 SAAADI.

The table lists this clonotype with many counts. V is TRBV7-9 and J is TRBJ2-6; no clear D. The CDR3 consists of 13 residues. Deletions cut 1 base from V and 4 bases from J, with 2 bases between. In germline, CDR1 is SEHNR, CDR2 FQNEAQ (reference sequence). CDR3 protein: CASSLVGANVLTF. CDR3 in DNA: TGTGCCAGCAGCTTAGTCGGGGCCAACGTCCTGACTTTC. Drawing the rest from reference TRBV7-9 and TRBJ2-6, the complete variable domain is DTGVSQNPRHKITKRGQNVTFRCDPISEHNRLYWYRQTLGQGPEFLTYFQNEAQLEKSRLLSDRFSAERPKGSFSTLEIQRTEQGDSAMYLCASSLVGANVLTFGAGSRLTVL.

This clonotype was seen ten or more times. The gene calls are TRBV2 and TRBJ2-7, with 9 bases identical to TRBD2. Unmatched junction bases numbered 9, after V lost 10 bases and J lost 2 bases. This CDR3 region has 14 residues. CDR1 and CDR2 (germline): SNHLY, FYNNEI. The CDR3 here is CANRLADWTYEQYF. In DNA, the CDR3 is TGTGCCAACAGACTAGCGGATTGGACCTACGAGCAGTACTTC.

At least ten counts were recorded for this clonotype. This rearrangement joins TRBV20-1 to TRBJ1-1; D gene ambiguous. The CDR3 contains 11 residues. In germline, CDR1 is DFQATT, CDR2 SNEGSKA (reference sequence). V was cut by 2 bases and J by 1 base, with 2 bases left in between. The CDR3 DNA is TGCAGTGCTAGATGGAACACTGAAGCTTTCTTT. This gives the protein CSARWNTEAFF.

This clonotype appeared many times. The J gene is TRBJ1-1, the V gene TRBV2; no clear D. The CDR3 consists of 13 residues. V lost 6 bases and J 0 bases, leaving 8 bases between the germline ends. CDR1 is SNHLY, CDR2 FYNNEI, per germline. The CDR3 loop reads CASRREMNTEAFF. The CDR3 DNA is TGTGCCAGCAGACGAGAGATGAACACTGAAGCTTTCTTT.

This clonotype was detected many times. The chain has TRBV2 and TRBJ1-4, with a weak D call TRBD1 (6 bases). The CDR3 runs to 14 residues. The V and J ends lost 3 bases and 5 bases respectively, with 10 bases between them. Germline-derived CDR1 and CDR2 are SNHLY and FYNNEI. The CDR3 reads CASSEGRGNEKLFF. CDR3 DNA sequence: TGTGCCAGCAGTGAGGGCAGGGGAAATGAAAAACTGTTTTTT.

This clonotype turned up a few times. CDR3 residues: CASSFQRAQPLHF. The CDR3 DNA follows: TGCGCCAGCAGCTTCCAGAGAGCTCAACCCCTCCACTTT. The chain joins TRBV5-1 to TRBJ1-6; D not certain. CDR1 and CDR2 (germline): SGHRS, YFSETQ. Trimming stripped 2 bases from V and 12 bases from J, with 12 bases between. The CDR3 runs to 13 residues.

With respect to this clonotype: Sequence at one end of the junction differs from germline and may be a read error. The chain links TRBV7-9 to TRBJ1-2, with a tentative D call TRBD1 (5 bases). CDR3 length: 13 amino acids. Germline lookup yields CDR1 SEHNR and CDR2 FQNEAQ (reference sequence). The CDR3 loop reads CASRKDGGHGCTF. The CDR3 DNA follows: TGTGCCAGCAGAAAGGACGGAGGACATGGCTGCACCTTC.

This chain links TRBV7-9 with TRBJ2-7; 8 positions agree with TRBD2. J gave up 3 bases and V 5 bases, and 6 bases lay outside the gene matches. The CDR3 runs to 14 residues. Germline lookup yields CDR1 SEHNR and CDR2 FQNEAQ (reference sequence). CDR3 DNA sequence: TGTGCCAGCAGCCAAGCGGGAGAAGGCTACGAGCAGTACTTC. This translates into CASSQAGEGYEQYF.

The CDR3: CASSLRGDGTEAFF. CDR3 nucleotide sequence: TGTGCCAGCAGCTTACGGGGGGATGGAACTGAAGCTTTCTTT. The chain combines TRBV7-2 with TRBJ1-1, with D possibly TRBD1 on 5 matching bases. CDR3 length: 14 amino acids. Trimming stripped 2 bases from V and 5 bases from J, with 12 bases between. The germline gives CDR1 SGHTA, CDR2 FQGNSA.

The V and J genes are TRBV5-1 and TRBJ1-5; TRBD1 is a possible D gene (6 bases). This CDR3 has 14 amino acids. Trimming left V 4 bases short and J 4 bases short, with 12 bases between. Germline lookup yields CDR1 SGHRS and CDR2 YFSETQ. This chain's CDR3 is CASSHRDTNQPQHF. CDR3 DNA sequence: TGCGCCAGCAGCCACCGGGACACTAATCAGCCCCAGCATTTT.

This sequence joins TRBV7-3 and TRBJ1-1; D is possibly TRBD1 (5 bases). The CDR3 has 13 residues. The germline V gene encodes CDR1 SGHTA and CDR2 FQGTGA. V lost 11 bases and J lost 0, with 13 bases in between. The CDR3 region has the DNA TGTGCCTGGAGGGGACGGTTGAACACTGAAGCTTTCTTT. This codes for CAWRGRLNTEAFF. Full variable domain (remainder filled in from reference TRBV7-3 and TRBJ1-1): GAGVSQTPSNKVTEKGKYVELRCDPISGHTALYWYRQSLGQGPEFLIYFQGTGAADDSGLPNDRFFAVRPEGSVSTLKIQRTERGDSAVYLCAWRGRLNTEAFFGQGTRLTVV.

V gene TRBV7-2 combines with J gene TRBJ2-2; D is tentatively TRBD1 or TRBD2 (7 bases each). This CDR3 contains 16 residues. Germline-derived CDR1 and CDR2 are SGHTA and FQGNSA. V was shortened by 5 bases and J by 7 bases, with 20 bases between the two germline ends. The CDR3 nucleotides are TGTGCCAGCAGCCAAGAAAAGGGAGGGGGCAGCGGGGAGCTGTTTTTT. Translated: CASSQEKGGGSGELFF.

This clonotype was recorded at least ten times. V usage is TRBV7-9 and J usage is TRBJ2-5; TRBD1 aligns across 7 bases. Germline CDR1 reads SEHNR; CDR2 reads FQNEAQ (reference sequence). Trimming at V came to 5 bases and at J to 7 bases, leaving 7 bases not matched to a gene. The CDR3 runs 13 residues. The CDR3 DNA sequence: TGTGCCAGCAGCCAAAGGGGGCCTGGGACCCAGTACTTC. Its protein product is CASSQRGPGTQYF.

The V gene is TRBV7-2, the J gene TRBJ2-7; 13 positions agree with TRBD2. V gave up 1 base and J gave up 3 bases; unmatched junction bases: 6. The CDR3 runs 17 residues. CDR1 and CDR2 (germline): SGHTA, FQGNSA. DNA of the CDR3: TGTGCCAGCAGCTTAGGCTCGGGACTAGCGGGAATCTACGAGCAGTACTTC. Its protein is CASSLGSGLAGIYEQYF.

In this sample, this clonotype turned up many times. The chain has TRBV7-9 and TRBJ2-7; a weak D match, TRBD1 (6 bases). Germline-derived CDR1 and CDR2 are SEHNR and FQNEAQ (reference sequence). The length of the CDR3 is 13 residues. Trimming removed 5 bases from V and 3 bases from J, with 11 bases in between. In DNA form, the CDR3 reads TGTGCCAGCAGCACCCGGACAGTCTACGAGCAGTACTTC. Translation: CASSTRTVYEQYF.

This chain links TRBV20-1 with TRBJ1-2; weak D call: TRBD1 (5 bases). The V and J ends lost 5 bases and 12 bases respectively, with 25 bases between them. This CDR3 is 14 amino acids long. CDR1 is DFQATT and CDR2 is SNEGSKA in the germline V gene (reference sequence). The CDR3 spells CSAGRPGRHLSHTF. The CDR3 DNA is TGCAGTGCTGGGAGACCGGGACGCCACCTTAGTCACACCTTC.

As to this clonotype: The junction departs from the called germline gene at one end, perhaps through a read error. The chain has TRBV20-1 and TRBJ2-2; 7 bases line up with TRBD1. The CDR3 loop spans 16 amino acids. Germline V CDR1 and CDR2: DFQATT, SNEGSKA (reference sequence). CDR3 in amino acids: CSALGQAALGTGKLFF. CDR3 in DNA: TGCAGTGCCCTAGGACAGGCTGCGTTGGGCACCGGGAAGCTGTTTTTT.

For the CDR3, the DNA is TGTGCCATCAATGGGCGTTGGGCCAACGTCCTGACTTTC. Protein sequence: CAINGRWANVLTF. This chain connects TRBV10-3 to TRBJ2-6; D uncertain. This CDR3 has 13 residues. Germline-derived CDR1 and CDR2 are ENHRY and SYGVKD. V gave up 7 bases and J gave up 5 bases, with 9 bases separating them.

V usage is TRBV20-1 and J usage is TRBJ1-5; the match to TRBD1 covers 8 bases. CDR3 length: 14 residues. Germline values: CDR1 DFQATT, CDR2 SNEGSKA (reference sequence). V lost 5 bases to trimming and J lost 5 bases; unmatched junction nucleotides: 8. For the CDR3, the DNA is TGCAGTGCTGGAGGACAGGGTGGCGATCAGCCCCAGCATTTT. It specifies CSAGGQGGDQPQHF.